These T cell receptor beta chains were read from a single sample in a study of response to subunit inactivated influenza vaccine. MiXCR was run by TCRdb on the RT-PCR reads, yielding one entry per CDR3 protein. Of 650,000 to 850,000 distinct CDR3 sequences listed, about 15% are singletons. Sequencing used PBMCs from blood, obtained 14 days before vaccination. These receptor sequences come from a man aged 45-65 years who received an inactivated influenza vaccine. The conserved cysteine and the conserved F or W are not part of the CDR3 here. Expanded clones are given a class, and other clones once, few, many or no size at all.

V,size,J,CDR3
TRBV20-1,few,TRBJ2-7,SARGLEPYEQY
TRBV12-3/TRBV12-4,many,TRBJ2-1,ASSVGQYNEQF
TRBV27,NA,TRBJ2-1,ASSLGRQGGYNEQF
TRBV7-2,NA,TRBJ1-1,ASSFLGGAF
TRBV20-1,few,TRBJ2-1,SARTGTSGRNEQF
TRBV6-1,NA,TRBJ1-4,ASTKSATNEKLF
TRBV14,NA,TRBJ2-7,ASSQDFGQGRYEQY
TRBV5-1,NA,TRBJ2-7,ASGNRDEQY
TRBV7-8,many,TRBJ2-1,ASSLGRLGGILSYNEQF
TRBV12-3/TRBV12-4,few,TRBJ2-7,ASSKRLNSYEQY
TRBV18,NA,TRBJ2-7,ASSPGTSGDYEQY
TRBV20-1,few,TRBJ2-1,SASGPRGNEQF
TRBV18,few,TRBJ2-7,ASSPTAGYEQY
TRBV5-1,few,TRBJ1-5,ASSLKPPVSQPQH
TRBV5-1,NA,TRBJ2-7,ASSLGDRVRYEQY
TRBV15,NA,TRBJ2-1,ATSQKTINEQV
TRBV12-3/TRBV12-4,few,TRBJ2-5,ASSLTGPAETQY
TRBV5-5,few,TRBJ2-3,ASSDPISGWGTDTQY
TRBV10-3,NA,TRBJ2-3,AISENSGEGAQY
TRBV15,few,TRBJ1-5,ATSRDWDRGRGGNQPQH
TRBV6-2/TRBV6-3,few,TRBJ2-2,ASSYLGSNTGELF
TRBV27,NA,TRBJ2-7,ASSVTGSEQY
TRBV7-2,many,TRBJ2-1,ASSLRGANNEQF
TRBV7-2,few,TRBJ2-7,ASSRTGRETYEQY
TRBV7-8,NA,TRBJ2-1,ASRREGYNEQF
TRBV6-1,few,TRBJ2-7,ASSPGRGRTYEQY
TRBV5-1,many,TRBJ2-1,ASSSPGLHNEQF
TRBV5-5,NA,TRBJ1-5,ASSLASRVGQPQH
TRBV15,NA,TRBJ2-7,ATSSGISGYEQY
TRBV4-3,NA,TRBJ2-3,ASSSSAQPGTDTQY
TRBV7-9,many,TRBJ2-5,ASSPGSETQY
TRBV4-3,NA,TRBJ2-3,ASSPDIRTDTQY
TRBV12-3/TRBV12-4,NA,TRBJ1-2,ASSLLTGAVSGYT
TRBV15,few,TRBJ2-3,ATSREAGRVGTDTQY
TRBV7-2,many,TRBJ2-7,ASSLGVGLYEQY
TRBV18,few,TRBJ1-1,ASSPFYERTEAF
TRBV4-3,few,TRBJ2-1,ASSPDSRAYNEQF
TRBV4-1,few,TRBJ2-5,ASSQTGTTETQY
TRBV6-1,NA,TRBJ1-1,ASNRGQLNTEAF
TRBV5-1,few,TRBJ2-1,ASSLNRWNNEQF
TRBV20-1,NA,TRBJ2-7,SARDLGRSSYEQY
TRBV28,NA,TRBJ2-4,ASSLLGEGNIQY
TRBV20-1,NA,TRBJ1-1,SGVPSNTEAF
TRBV11-2,NA,TRBJ1-5,ASSLGDSGGGQPQH
TRBV20-1,NA,TRBJ2-1,SARDAGEQF
TRBV2,few,TRBJ2-2,AGRDRYITGELF
TRBV7-9,NA,TRBJ2-7,ASSWTGSHEQY
TRBV10-2,few,TRBJ2-7,ASGGTVYEQY
TRBV5-4,NA,TRBJ2-1,ASSLTSDYNEQF
TRBV18,NA,TRBJ2-3,ASSQRRIDTQY
TRBV12-3/TRBV12-4,few,TRBJ2-5,ASSPGLAGLPLQETQY
TRBV6-5,few,TRBJ2-4,ASSYSTRAAKNIQY
TRBV28,NA,TRBJ2-5,ASSRMRDRAPRY